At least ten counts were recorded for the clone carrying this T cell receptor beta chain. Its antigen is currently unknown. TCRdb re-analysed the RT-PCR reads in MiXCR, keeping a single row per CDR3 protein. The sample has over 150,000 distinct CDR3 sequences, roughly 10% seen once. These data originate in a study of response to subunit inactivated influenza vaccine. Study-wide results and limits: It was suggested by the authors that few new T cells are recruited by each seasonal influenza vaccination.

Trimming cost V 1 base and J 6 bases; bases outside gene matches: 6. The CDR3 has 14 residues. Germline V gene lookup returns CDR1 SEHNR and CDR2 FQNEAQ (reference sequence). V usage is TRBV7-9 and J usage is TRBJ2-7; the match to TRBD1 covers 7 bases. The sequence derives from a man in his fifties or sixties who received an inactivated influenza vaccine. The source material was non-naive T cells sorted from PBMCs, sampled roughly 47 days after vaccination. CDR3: CASSLGGGVGEQYF. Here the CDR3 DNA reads TGTGCCAGCAGCTTAGGAGGGGGCGTTGGCGAGCAGTACTTC.